Below, 9 T cell receptor beta chains from the same sample are listed, as sequenced in a study of cytomegalovirus exposure and HLA in healthy donors. The PCR had 60 Vbeta and 13 Jbeta primers. Assay: immunoSEQ multiplex PCR; the TCRdb copy retains only in-frame clones and omits some. This sample has a few hundred thousand clones, with around 65% found just once. Material for sequencing was PBMCs. The receptors come from a female donor in good health and CMV-seronegative.

The CDR3 coding sequence is TGTGCCAGCGGCTGGACACCTGAAGCTTTCTTT. It codes for CASGWTPEAFF. The chain couples TRBV28 to TRBJ1-1; D is perhaps TRBD1 (5 bases). CDR3 length: 11 residues. The V end was cut by 8 bases, the J end by 6 bases, with 10 bases between. Germline CDR1 is MDHEN and CDR2 is SYDVKM.

This chain links TRBV6-5 with TRBJ2-7; D unclear. Trimming removed 5 bases from V and 3 bases from J, with 17 bases in between. The length of the CDR3 is 15 residues. Germline CDR1 is MNHEY and CDR2 is SVGAGI. The CDR3 loop reads CASSNPSRHDYEQYF. The CDR3 DNA reads as TGTGCCAGCAGTAACCCCTCGCGACACGACTACGAGCAGTACTTC.

This clone was recorded once. V gene TRBV10-3 combines with J gene TRBJ1-1, with unresolved D. This CDR3 is built from 12 residues. From germline, CDR1 is ENHRY and CDR2 SYGVKD. V lost 6 bases and J lost 4, with 9 bases in between. The CDR3 DNA is TGTGCCATCAGCCCCGAGGGCACTGAAGCTTTCTTT. Translated, it gives CAISPEGTEAFF.

The V call is TRBV4-1, the J call TRBJ1-6, with TRBD1 identical over 8 bases. This CDR3 region has 15 residues. V shed 4 bases and J 7 bases; nucleotides not matched to a gene: 6. Germline-derived CDR1 and CDR2 are MGHRA and YSYEKL. The DNA for the CDR3 is TGCGCCAGCAGCCCACAGACAGGGGCGAATTCACCCCTCCACTTT. It translates to CASSPQTGANSPLHF.

This clone was picked up one time. The chain joins TRBV6-5 to TRBJ2-7; TRBD2 aligns across 11 bases. The germline V gene encodes CDR1 MNHEY and CDR2 SVGAGI. Trimming at V came to 4 bases and at J to 4 bases, leaving 6 bases not matched to a gene. The length of the CDR3 is 15 residues. In DNA, the CDR3 is TGTGCCAGCAGTTCGACTAGCGGGGCCTCATACGAGCAGTACTTC. This codes for CASSSTSGASYEQYF.

The chain is built from TRBV28 and TRBJ1-3, with D uncertain. Germline V gene sequence: CDR1 MDHEN, CDR2 SYDVKM. CDR3 length: 15 residues. Trimming removed 6 bases at V and 0 bases at J, with 12 bases between. CDR3 residues: CASRLDTSSGNTIYF. CDR3 nucleotide sequence: TGTGCCAGCAGGCTAGATACAAGCTCTGGAAACACCATATATTTT. Based on the CDR3 plus reference TRBV28 and TRBJ1-3, the full variable domain is DVKVTQSSRYLVKRTGEKVFLECVQDMDHENMFWYRQDPGLGLRLIYFSYDVKMKEKGDIPEGYSVSREKKERFSLILESASTNQTSMYLCASRLDTSSGNTIYFGEGSWLTVV.

This chain links TRBV19 with TRBJ2-7; 9 bases are a match to TRBD1. The CDR3 is 17 residues long. V dropped 6 bases and J dropped 5; count of bases not matched to a gene: 17. CDR1 is LNHDA and CDR2 is SQIVND in the germline V gene (reference sequence). Written as DNA, the CDR3 is TGTGCCAGTAGGAGCACACGAACCGGGACAGGGAAGAACGAGCAGTACTTC. Its translation: CASRSTRTGTGKNEQYF.

The chain joins TRBV10-3 to TRBJ2-5, with 8 bases matching TRBD1. Germline trimming cut 3 bases from V and 3 bases from J; bases unmatched to any gene: 3. The CDR3 loop spans 14 amino acids. CDR1 is ENHRY, CDR2 SYGVKD, per germline. CDR3 region: CAISEDRGKETQYF. The CDR3 DNA reads as TGTGCCATCAGTGAAGACAGGGGAAAAGAGACCCAGTACTTC.

The rearrangement uses TRBV7-6 and TRBJ2-7; 10 positions match TRBD2. The CDR3 spans 18 residues. Germline assignment: CDR1 SGHVS and CDR2 FNYEAQ. With V trimmed by 4 bases and J by 2 bases, 14 bases remained unmatched. The CDR3 coding sequence is TGTGCCAGCAGCTCGGGGGGGTTTAGCGGGAGGACAGCCTACGAGCAGTACTTC. Translated: CASSSGGFSGRTAYEQYF.